This record concerns one T cell receptor (beta chain) sequence. There is no known antigen for this receptor. No much larger clone is present one base from it, and per-base qualities are unavailable. Spanning cysteine to phenylalanine, the CDR3 consists of 14 amino acids. Kept here is only the CDR3 DNA, which spans 42 bases and is read in frame from base 1. CDR1 and CDR2 were assigned from the germline V gene as MDHEN and SYDVKM. After removal of 6 bases from V and 2 bases from J, the junction retains 5 bases not matched to a gene. The sample is drawn from a study of cytomegalovirus exposure and HLA in healthy donors (dated by TCRdb to about 2017). Regarding the complete study: According to a later analysis, one platform produced both the roughly 130 validation repertoires and the 720 or so repertoires of the first cohort. High-throughput TCR immunosequencing, statistical association of individual TCRs with disease status, and machine learning were combined to predict cytomegalovirus infection status. Besides the first cohort of hundreds of subjects, a separate validation cohort made up of 90 to 150 different subjects was used. The study aimed to test whether signatures of past pathogen exposure could be identified by cataloging public T cell receptors. Here is what the overall study found, with its caveats: According to the authors, the approach could potentially be generalized to other disease states and immunological phenotypes. Subsequent analysis determined that TCRs grouped into clusters in the first cohort also showed a tendency toward co-occurrence across the roughly 110 validation repertoires, and 94% of cluster scores exceeded 0. While some public TCRs were present in many individuals, most TCR sequences turned up only very rarely across donors. In vitro tests confirmed that a few of the cytomegalovirus-associated TCR beta chains recognize cytomegalovirus antigens. The classifier was reported to diagnose cytomegalovirus status with high specificity and sensitivity in both the original and validation cohorts. In the study, about 150 TCR beta chains were listed as associated with cytomegalovirus. A later analysis lacked HLA typing for the validation cohort, so it scored co-occurrence in that cohort across all 120 repertoires.

Donors formed part of the validation cohort, which comprised 120 subjects and was distinct from the first cohort of 670 or so subjects. Preparation of the library involved the immunoSEQ multiplex PCR assay. Concerning the study's data processing: To diagnose cytomegalovirus status from the catalog of TCR beta chain sequences, a statistical classification framework was built. The immuneACCESS repertoire file appears here via TCRdb, limited to in-frame rearrangements. These files lack a portion of the clones; in checked studies, under half of the deficit traces to unresolved V genes, and the cause of the others is not known. V, J and clone size were drawn from that table, and D and trimming were deduced from the DNA. This sample gives 250,000 to 400,000 clones in total; 75% to 90% of them show up just once. The top ten hold approximately 1.1% of the sample.

The TCR was taken from a woman in her thirties in good health and CMV-seropositive. This receptor chain uses TRBV28 and TRBJ2-5, with TRBD1 identical over 8 junction bases. Sequences were obtained from PBMCs. CDR3 region: CASSPGTGQETQYF. The sequenced DNA is TGTGCCAGCAGCCCAGGGACAGGTCAAGAGACCCAGTACTTC.